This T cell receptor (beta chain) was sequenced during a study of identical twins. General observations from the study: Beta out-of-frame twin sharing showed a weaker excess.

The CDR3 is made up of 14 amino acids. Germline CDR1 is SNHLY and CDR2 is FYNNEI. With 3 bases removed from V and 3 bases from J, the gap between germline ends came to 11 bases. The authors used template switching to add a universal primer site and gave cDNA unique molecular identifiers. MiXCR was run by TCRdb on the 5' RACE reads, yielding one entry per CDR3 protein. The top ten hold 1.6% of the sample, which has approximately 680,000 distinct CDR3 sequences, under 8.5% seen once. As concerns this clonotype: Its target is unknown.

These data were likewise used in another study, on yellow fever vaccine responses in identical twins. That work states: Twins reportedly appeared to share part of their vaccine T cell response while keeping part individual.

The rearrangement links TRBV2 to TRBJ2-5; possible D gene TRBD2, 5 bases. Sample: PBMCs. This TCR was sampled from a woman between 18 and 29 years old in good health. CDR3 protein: CASSEAEAEETQYF. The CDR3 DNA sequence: TGTGCCAGCAGTGAGGCGGAGGCGGAAGAGACCCAGTACTTC.